This entry describes one T cell receptor beta chain. Its antigen is currently unknown. These data are taken from a study of T cell repertoires in cytomegalovirus infection. Germline V CDR1 and CDR2: MDHEN, SYDVKM. CDR3 size: 14 residues. V lost 6 bases and J 1 base, leaving 10 bases between the germline ends. One entry per CDR3 protein results from TCRdb running MiXCR on the reads. The data show around 360,000 distinct CDR3 sequences, with about 34% seen just once and less than 15% held by the top ten. Sequencing was performed on cultured PBMCs, taken from culture after CMV antigen stimulation. The sequence was collected from a human donor in good health (CMV status not recorded). Some clones in this sample may be carry-over from other donors' samples. This sequence joins TRBV28 and TRBJ2-1; tentatively, D is TRBD1 (5 bases). Written as DNA, the CDR3 is TGTGCCAGCAGCCCAGGGTGGTCCTACAATGAGCAGTTCTTC. Protein sequence: CASSPGWSYNEQFF.